This paragraph covers one T cell receptor (beta chain) sequence. The entry originates in a study of PD-L1 blockade in urothelial cancer. Study overall: Twenty-five of 29 patients were males with bladder-origin urothelial cancer. Blood analyses occurred 3 weeks (second dose) and 6 weeks post treatment start. The study recovered a median of 141,255 T cells per blood sample.

This table comes from immunoSEQ multiplex PCR, and its TCRdb copy is limited to in-frame clones, with some not included. The sample gives approximately 120,000 clones, 86% of which show up once; approximately 2.4% is in the top ten. Germline CDR1 reads SGHKS; CDR2 reads YYEKEE (reference sequence). The CDR3 loop spans 14 amino acids. Trimming removed 5 bases at V and 5 bases at J, with 16 bases between. Specified time point: peripheral blood 6 weeks after treatment start. This TCR came from a man between 45 and 60 years old with urothelial cancer. The sequencing here drew on PBMCs, taken around atezolizumab (anti-PD-L1) treatment. The J gene is TRBJ1-1, the V gene TRBV5-5; tentatively, D is TRBD1 (5 bases). The CDR3, as DNA: TGTGCCAGCAGACAAAACAAGGGGATTACTGAAGCTTTCTTT. It translates to CASRQNKGITEAFF.